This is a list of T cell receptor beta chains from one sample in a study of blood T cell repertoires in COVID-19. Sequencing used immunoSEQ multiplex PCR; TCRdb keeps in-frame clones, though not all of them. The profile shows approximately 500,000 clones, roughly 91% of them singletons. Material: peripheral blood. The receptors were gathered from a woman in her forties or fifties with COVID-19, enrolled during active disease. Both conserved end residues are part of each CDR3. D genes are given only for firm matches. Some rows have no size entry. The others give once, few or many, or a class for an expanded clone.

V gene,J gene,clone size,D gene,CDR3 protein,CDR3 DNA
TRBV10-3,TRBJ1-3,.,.,CAIRRSGATGNTIYF,TGTGCCATCAGACGCTCAGGGGCAACTGGAAACACCATATATTTT
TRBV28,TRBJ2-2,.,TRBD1,CASIRQGANTGELFF,TGTGCCAGCATCCGACAGGGGGCGAACACCGGGGAGCTGTTTTTT
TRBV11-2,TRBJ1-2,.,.,CASSPTSGQAYGYTF,TGTGCCAGCAGCCCTACTAGTGGGCAGGCCTATGGCTACACCTTC
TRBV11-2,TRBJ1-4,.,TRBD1,CASSLGTGAEKLFF,TGTGCCAGCAGCTTGGGGACAGGGGCTGAAAAACTGTTTTTT
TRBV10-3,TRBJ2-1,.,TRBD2,CAISDLLAGANNEQFF,TGTGCCATCAGTGATTTACTAGCGGGGGCCAACAATGAGCAGTTCTTC
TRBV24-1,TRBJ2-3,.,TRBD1,CATSETKGQGLTDTQYF,TGTGCCACCAGTGAAACTAAAGGACAGGGTTTGACAGATACGCAGTATTTT
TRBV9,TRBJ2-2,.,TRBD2,CASSPRVASGDTGELFF,TGTGCCAGCAGCCCCCGCGTCGCTAGCGGGGACACCGGGGAGCTGTTTTTT
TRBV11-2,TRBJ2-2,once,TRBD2,CASRSLAGRTGELFF,TGTGCCAGCAGAAGCCTAGCGGGGCGGACCGGGGAGCTGTTTTTT
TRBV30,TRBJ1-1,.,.,CAWKRAEAFF,TGTGCCTGGAAACGGGCTGAAGCTTTCTTT
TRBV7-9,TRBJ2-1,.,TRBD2,CASSLGYSGGAHEQFF,TGTGCCAGCAGCTTAGGATATAGCGGGGGGGCCCATGAGCAGTTCTTC
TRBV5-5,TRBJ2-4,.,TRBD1,CASSLRPDRGYKNIQYF,TGTGCCAGCAGCCTACGACCGGACAGGGGGTACAAAAACATTCAGTACTTC
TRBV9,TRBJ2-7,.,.,CASSVSPGLVYEQYF,TGTGCCAGCAGCGTATCACCGGGACTCGTTTACGAGCAGTACTTC
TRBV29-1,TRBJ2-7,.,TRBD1,CSVEGTGQGFGEQYF,TGCAGCGTTGAAGGAACCGGACAGGGGTTCGGAGAGCAGTACTTC